This T cell receptor (beta chain) was sequenced for a study of blood T cell repertoires in COVID-19. Study at large: Italy, Spain and the United States were the sources of the convalescent and acute COVID-19 samples.

The CDR3 loop spans 13 amino acids. Trimming left V 6 bases short and J 3 bases short, with 11 bases between. Libraries were prepared by immunoSEQ multiplex PCR; TCRdb keeps only in-frame clonotypes and omits some of them. This sample has over 150,000 clones, with approximately 80% found just once. This clone was picked up a small number of times. J is TRBJ1-1 and V is TRBV12-3 or TRBV12-4, with a weak D call TRBD1 (6 bases). This TCR was recovered from a woman between 40 and 50 years old with COVID-19, enrolled during active disease. Sequences were obtained from peripheral blood. The CDR3 spells CASSLDRDTEAFF. CDR3 nucleotide sequence: TGTGCCAGCAGCTTGGACAGAGACACTGAAGCTTTCTTT.